The 11 T cell receptor beta chains below come from one sample, sequenced in a study of shared clonotypes between healthy human individuals. TCRdb's table, derived via immunoSEQ multiplex PCR, lists solely in-frame clones and lacks some. The data contain about 2.4 million clones, 93% of them singletons. What was sequenced was naive CD4+ T cells from PBMCs. Stated subset: CD45RA+ positively selected. The origin of the receptors is a man aged 18-30 years in good health. Some clones in this sample may be carry-over from other donors' samples.

The V and J genes are TRBV28 and TRBJ2-7; 14 nucleotides line up with TRBD2. The CDR3 is 16 residues long. Germline CDR1 and CDR2: MDHEN and SYDVKM. V trimming: 2 bases; J trimming: 4 bases; junction bases outside the gene matches: 4. DNA for the CDR3: TGTGCCAGCAGTTTAGGGAGACTAGCGGGAGGGTACGAGCAGTACTTC. It specifies CASSLGRLAGGYEQYF.

This chain joins TRBV6-5 and TRBJ1-1; possible D gene TRBD1, 6 bases. The CDR3 extends over 11 amino acids. V gave up 4 bases and J gave up 7 bases, with 7 bases separating them. Germline V gene data show CDR1 as MNHEY and CDR2 as SVGAGI. The CDR3 here is CASSSRGEAFF. CDR3 bases: TGTGCCAGCAGTTCCAGGGGTGAAGCTTTCTTT.

The V gene is TRBV7-9, the J gene TRBJ2-7, with D possibly matching TRBD2 (5 bases). Germline lookup yields CDR1 SEHNR and CDR2 FQNEAQ (reference sequence). The V gene lost 5 bases and the J gene lost 5 bases, with 13 bases spanning the gap. This CDR3 is 13 amino acids long. This chain's CDR3 is CASSPALANEQYF. The CDR3 DNA is TGTGCCAGCAGCCCGGCCCTAGCTAACGAGCAGTACTTC.

V is TRBV5-6 and J is TRBJ2-1; no definite D call. Trimming took 5 bases from V and 5 from J, leaving 17 bases between them. Germline V CDR1 and CDR2: SGHDT, YYEEEE. The CDR3 runs 15 residues. CDR3 protein: CASSFPLRINNEQFF. Here the CDR3 DNA reads TGTGCCAGCAGTTTTCCTTTGAGAATCAACAATGAGCAGTTCTTC.

This clone was counted once. V gene TRBV15 combines with J gene TRBJ2-1; TRBD2 matches at 9 bases. The CDR3 spans 15 residues. J gave up 9 bases and V 1 base, and 7 bases lay outside the gene matches. CDR1 and CDR2 (germline): LNHNV, YYDKDF (reference sequence). The CDR3 here is CATSRVAGGPGEQFF. The DNA of the CDR3 is TGTGCCACCAGCAGAGTTGCGGGAGGGCCCGGTGAGCAGTTCTTC.

The rearrangement links TRBV28 to TRBJ1-4, with a possible D match to TRBD1 (6 bases). The V gene lost 7 bases and the J gene lost 5 bases, with 14 bases spanning the gap. Per germline, CDR1 MDHEN and CDR2 SYDVKM. The CDR3 extends over 14 amino acids. CDR3 sequence: CASKPGTKNEKLFF. The CDR3 region has the DNA TGTGCCAGCAAGCCCGGGACAAAGAATGAAAAACTGTTTTTT.

The chain has TRBV10-3 and TRBJ1-1; D gene ambiguous. Trimming shortened V by 4 bases and J by 4 bases, and 4 bases separated the two germline ends. This CDR3 is built from 11 residues. The V gene's germline CDR1 is ENHRY and CDR2 SYGVKD. This CDR3 is CAISAATEAFF. CDR3 sequence (DNA): TGTGCCATCAGTGCGGCCACTGAAGCTTTCTTT.

The rearrangement joins TRBV7-9 to TRBJ1-5, with D unresolved. The CDR3 has 14 residues. Germline V CDR1 and CDR2: SEHNR, FQNEAQ (reference sequence). Between the trimmed V and J ends, which lost 4 bases and 0 bases, there was a span of 7 bases. CDR3 DNA sequence: TGTGCCAGCAGCTCCTCGGGTAGCAATCAGCCCCAGCATTTT. Translating gives CASSSSGSNQPQHF.

V gene TRBV7-9 combines with J gene TRBJ2-1; 7 bases are shared with TRBD1. The germline V gene has CDR1 SEHNR and CDR2 FQNEAQ (reference sequence). The CDR3 spans 15 residues. The V gene end was trimmed by 5 bases and the J gene end by 1 base; junction bases not matched to a gene: 5. The CDR3 region has the DNA TGTGCCAGCAGCCCCAGGGGGTTGTCCTACAATGAGCAGTTCTTC. Translation: CASSPRGLSYNEQFF.

The gene calls are TRBV11-2 and TRBJ1-4; no reliable D call. Germline CDR1 reads SGHAT; CDR2 reads FQNNGV. The CDR3 is 16 amino acids. V gave up 0 bases and J gave up 2 bases, with 10 bases separating them. CDR3 sequence: CASSLDWWPTNEKLFF. CDR3 nucleotides: TGTGCCAGCAGCTTAGATTGGTGGCCTACTAATGAAAAACTGTTTTTT.

The chain employs TRBV7-8 and TRBJ2-5; tentative D call: TRBD2 (7 bases). With 8 bases removed from V and 6 bases from J, the gap between germline ends came to 16 bases. CDR3 size: 13 residues. Germline V CDR1 and CDR2: SGHVS, FQNEAQ. CDR3 sequence (DNA): TGTGCCAGCGCCATTAGGGGGGGACAGACCCAGTACTTC. This codes for CASAIRGGQTQYF.